This T cell receptor (beta chain) originates from a study of STAT5B mutations in CD4+ large granular lymphocyte leukemia. General study findings and limits: The CD4+ versus CD8+ T-LGLL clonality difference may reflect limited sample size.

Here immunoSEQ multiplex PCR was the method, and the copy in TCRdb shows in-frame clones only, minus some. The sample consists of approximately 30,000 clones, 76% of them appearing once. This clone was seen more than once but under ten times. Its antigen is currently unknown. Material for sequencing was CD4+ T cells from blood buffy coats. This TCR came from a human donor in good health.

CDR3 sequence: CASSLEARNTEAFF. CDR3 nucleotides: TGTGCCAGCAGCTTAGAGGCTCGGAACACTGAAGCTTTCTTT. This chain uses TRBV7-9 with TRBJ1-1; D unresolved. This CDR3 region has 14 residues. The V and J ends lost 1 base and 1 base respectively, with 7 bases between them. Germline CDR1 reads SEHNR; CDR2 reads FQNEAQ (reference sequence).